The 5 T cell receptor beta chains below were found in one sample sequenced in a study of Tregs in tolerant kidney transplant recipients. Sequencing was performed with immunoSEQ multiplex PCR; in TCRdb, only in-frame clones are kept and a portion is missing. The table for this sample gives about 48,000 clones. This material consisted of CD4+ T cells from blood, taken before the transplant. These receptors were collected from a human donor who received a combined kidney and bone marrow transplant.

For this clone: The read ends 3 residues before the CDR3 terminus; that terminus is restored from the germline J gene. The V gene is TRBV7-9, the J gene TRBJ1-1, with D uncertain. The CDR3 has 13 amino acids. V lost 6 bases to trimming and J lost 3 bases, with 11 bases between them. Germline V gives CDR1 SEHNR, CDR2 FQNEAQ (reference sequence). The CDR3 bases that were read are TGTGCCAGCAGTGAAGATAGGGACACTGAA. Translation: CASSEDRDTE. The entire CDR3 sequence reads CASSEDRDTEAFF.

As to this clone: The read falls 3 residues short of the CDR3 end, and the missing part is taken from the germline J gene. The chain recombines TRBV7-9 with TRBJ2-7, with TRBD1 matching 8 bases. The junction had 9 bases not matched to a gene; V was cut back by 5 bases and J by 6 bases. CDR1 is SEHNR, CDR2 FQNEAQ, per germline (reference sequence). This CDR3 is 14 amino acids long. The part of the CDR3 DNA that was read is TGTGCCAGCAGCCCGCCGGGACAGGTTGGCGAG. Translation gives CASSPPGQVGE. In full, the CDR3 is CASSPPGQVGEQYF.

As for this clone: The read ends 3 residues shy of where the CDR3 ends; the end is completed using the germline J gene. This chain joins TRBV5-1 and TRBJ2-2; D might be TRBD2 (6 bases). The V end lost 4 bases, the J end lost 5 bases, and 15 bases lay between the germline ends. CDR1 SGHRS and CDR2 YFSETQ come from the germline V gene. The CDR3 has 15 amino acids. Incomplete CDR3 DNA: TGCGCCAGCAGCCTAGCGAGTTCCAGGACCGGGGAG. Its translation is CASSLASSRTGE. The entire CDR3 reads CASSLASSRTGELFF.

For this clone: The read gets to within 3 residues of the CDR3 end, and the germline J gene fills in the rest. The chain recombines TRBV2 with TRBJ1-2; TRBD1 agrees at 10 bases. Trimming at V came to 3 bases and at J to 5 bases, leaving 9 bases not matched to a gene. This CDR3 spans 16 amino acids. CDR1 and CDR2 (germline): SNHLY, FYNNEI. The CDR3 reads CASSESETGGGYGYTF. Incomplete CDR3 DNA: TGTGCCAGCAGTGAGTCCGAGACAGGGGGCGGGTATGGC.

The CDR3 bases that were read are TGTGCCAGTAGCCGTCCCGGCGGGACAGAACAGGAAAAA. This sequence encodes CASSRPGGTEQEK. In full, the CDR3 reads CASSRPGGTEQEKLFF. The chain combines TRBV19 with TRBJ1-4; 7 bases line up with TRBD1. With the read ending 3 residues before the CDR3 end, the germline J gene is used to fill in that end. V was clipped by 6 bases and J by 8 bases; unmatched bases: 15. CDR3 length: 16 residues. CDR1 LNHDA and CDR2 SQIVND come from the germline V gene (reference sequence).